This T cell receptor (beta chain) appears in the sequencing data of a study of T cells in Graves' hyperthyroidism and ophthalmopathy. Exclusion criteria comprised uncontrolled infection, other autoimmune disease, pregnancy or lactation. Details on this clonotype: The antigen is unknown.

Regions amplified from RNA transcripts were the TCR beta CDR3 regions. Initially, a first-round RT-PCR of the TCR CDR3 employed the HTBI primer set. TCRdb redid the calling of the multiplex PCR reads with MiXCR, one entry per CDR3 protein. The data contain hundreds of thousands of distinct CDR3 sequences, nearly 45% of them singletons. Germline assignment: CDR1 ENHRY and CDR2 SYGVKD. This CDR3 contains 16 residues. Trimming cost V 5 bases and J 0 bases, with 11 bases left between them. Findings and caveats of the study: Ophthalmopathy could be told apart from stable hyperthyroidism with a 13 V-J model.

The V gene is TRBV10-3, the J gene TRBJ1-6; D call uncertain. The sequence was obtained from an adult man with Graves' disease, either hyperthyroidism or ophthalmopathy (not recorded which). The sample was peripheral blood or thyroid tissue (not recorded which). In nucleotides, the CDR3 is TGTGCCATCAGTTGGACGGGTAGCTCCTATAATTCACCCCTCCACTTT. The encoded protein is CAISWTGSSYNSPLHF.